Shown below are 10 T cell receptor beta chains from a single sample sequenced in a study of cytomegalovirus exposure and HLA in healthy donors. Assay used: immunoSEQ multiplex PCR; TCRdb lists only in-frame clones, some missing. The data show hundreds of thousands of clones, about nine tenths seen once. Specimen: PBMCs. The receptor source for this set is a young woman in good health and CMV-seronegative.

The chain employs TRBV27 and TRBJ2-1; 7 nucleotides line up with TRBD1. CDR1 MNHEY and CDR2 SMNVEV come from the germline V gene (reference sequence). V gave up 5 bases and J gave up 4 bases; unmatched junction bases: 2. The CDR3 consists of 13 residues. The CDR3 region is CASSTGQYNEQFF. For the CDR3, the DNA is TGTGCCAGCAGTACGGGACAGTACAATGAGCAGTTCTTC.

The J gene is TRBJ2-5, the V gene TRBV28; D unclear. Trimming left V 1 base short and J 1 base short, with 4 bases between. CDR1 is MDHEN and CDR2 is SYDVKM in the germline V gene. This CDR3 has 13 amino acids. The CDR3 loop reads CASSLSSQETQYF. In nucleotides, the CDR3 is TGTGCCAGCAGTTTATCCAGCCAAGAGACCCAGTACTTC.

The rearrangement links TRBV28 to TRBJ2-7, with D possibly matching TRBD2 (6 bases). This CDR3 region has 11 residues. Germline V lookup: CDR1 MDHEN, CDR2 SYDVKM. The V end lost 6 bases, the J end lost 6 bases, and 9 bases lay between the germline ends. This CDR3 reads CASSGTPEQYF. The CDR3 DNA follows: TGTGCCAGCAGCGGGACTCCCGAGCAGTACTTC.

The rearrangement links TRBV5-1 to TRBJ2-5, with 13 bases fitting TRBD2. Losses at the gene ends were 3 bases for V and 5 bases for J; bases not matched to a gene: 7. Germline lookup yields CDR1 SGHRS and CDR2 YFSETQ. This CDR3 has 16 amino acids. The DNA of the CDR3 is TGCGCCAGCAGCTCCACTAGCGGGAGGGCCCGGGAGACCCAGTACTTC. Protein: CASSSTSGRARETQYF.

V usage is TRBV28 and J usage is TRBJ1-1; 8 positions agree with TRBD1. CDR3 length: 14 residues. Germline V gene lookup returns CDR1 MDHEN and CDR2 SYDVKM. The V segment lost 5 bases and the J segment 5 bases; nucleotides outside the gene matches: 7. The CDR3 protein is CASSPDRERTEAFF. In nucleotides, the CDR3 is TGTGCCAGCAGTCCGGACAGGGAGCGTACTGAAGCTTTCTTT.

In its sample, this clone was seen a few times. The chain recombines TRBV4-1 with TRBJ1-2, with 8 bases matching TRBD1. The V segment lost 0 bases and the J segment 8 bases; nucleotides outside the gene matches: 11. Germline values: CDR1 MGHRA, CDR2 YSYEKL. This CDR3 spans 16 amino acids. CDR3 protein: CASSQDPVQGVSGYTF. DNA of the CDR3: TGCGCCAGCAGCCAAGATCCGGTACAGGGGGTATCAGGCTACACCTTC.

The rearrangement links TRBV6-5 to TRBJ1-2; D possibly corresponds to TRBD1 (5 bases). Germline-derived CDR1 and CDR2 are MNHEY and SVGAGI. This CDR3 contains 15 residues. V was shortened by 0 bases and J by 4 bases, with 12 bases between the two germline ends. The CDR3 region has the DNA TGTGCCAGCAGTTACTCTGGGGGGTTCGGCTATGGCTACACCTTC. Its protein product is CASSYSGGFGYGYTF.

The chain recombines TRBV13 with TRBJ2-3; TRBD1 is a possible D gene (5 bases). The CDR3 runs to 14 residues. V lost 5 bases to trimming and J lost 2 bases, with 11 bases between them. CDR1 and CDR2 from the germline V gene are PRHDT and FYEKMQ (reference sequence). Here the CDR3 reads CASSPRQFTDTQYF. CDR3 nucleotide sequence: TGTGCCAGCAGCCCGAGACAGTTCACAGATACGCAGTATTTT.

The chain combines TRBV9 with TRBJ2-7; D call uncertain. Germline CDR1 is SGDLS and CDR2 is YYNGEE. This CDR3 spans 13 amino acids. V lost 1 base, J lost 2 bases, and 7 bases lay in between. The DNA for the CDR3 is TGTGCCAGCAGCGTACGCAGAACCTACGAGCAGTACTTC. It yields the protein CASSVRRTYEQYF.

This clone was detected once. The chain joins TRBV5-1 to TRBJ2-3; tentative D call: TRBD1 (6 bases). CDR1 SGHRS and CDR2 YFSETQ come from the germline V gene. This CDR3 spans 15 amino acids. The germline V and J ends were trimmed by 4 bases and 0 bases, with 12 bases remaining between them. This chain's CDR3 is CASSKGQTSTDTQYF. CDR3 in DNA: TGCGCCAGCAGCAAAGGACAGACGAGCACAGATACGCAGTATTTT.